The 29 T cell receptor beta chains presented below share a single source sample, sequenced in a study of shared clonotypes between healthy human individuals. Repertoires were generated with immunoSEQ multiplex PCR, while TCRdb's copy carries only in-frame clones and drops some. The data show approximately 250,000 clones, 50% to 80% seen once. Sequencing was carried out using memory CD4+ T cells sorted from blood. Subset of the sample: CD45RA-negative fraction. The receptors derive from a man aged 25-45 years in good health.

Concerning this clone itself: Distinct nucleotide sequences in the sample also encode this CDR3. The chain carries TRBV28 and TRBJ1-2, with 7 bases identical to TRBD1. The CDR3 contains 15 residues. Germline V gene lookup returns CDR1 MDHEN and CDR2 SYDVKM. V was clipped by 1 base and J by 3 bases; unmatched bases: 5. The CDR3 region is CASSLSAGGDYGYTF. CDR3 nucleotides: TGTGCCAGCAGTTTATCGGCAGGGGGTGACTATGGCTACACCTTC.

The genes are TRBV21-1 and TRBJ2-3; the table assigns TRBD2, which was not confirmed against the DNA. TRBV21-1 is recorded as a pseudogene. This CDR3 is 15 amino acids long. As DNA, the CDR3 is TGTGCCAGGAGAATAGCGGGAGAGGGGACAGATACGCAGTATTTT. It is translated as CARRIAGEGTDTQYF.

The gene calls are TRBV9 and TRBJ2-1; 7 nucleotides line up with TRBD1. The CDR3 sequence is 14 residues long. Germline CDR1 reads SGDLS; CDR2 reads YYNGEE. Losses at the gene ends were 5 bases for V and 3 bases for J; bases not matched to a gene: 5. The CDR3 here is CASSRTGIYNEQFF. The CDR3 DNA sequence: TGTGCCAGCAGTAGGACAGGAATCTACAATGAGCAGTTCTTC.

The rearrangement uses TRBV7-2 and TRBJ2-3; D gene ambiguous. Germline CDR1 is SGHTA and CDR2 is FQGNSA. Trimming left V 3 bases short and J 4 bases short, with 14 bases between. The CDR3 spans 15 residues. The CDR3 protein is CASSLYVSSPDTQYF. CDR3 DNA: TGTGCCAGCAGCTTGTACGTCAGTTCCCCAGATACGCAGTATTTT.

The rearrangement uses TRBV6-1 and TRBJ1-4, with D possibly TRBD1 on 5 matching bases. The CDR3 covers 16 residues. Germline V lookup: CDR1 MNHNS, CDR2 SASEGT. Trimming took off 0 bases at V and 0 bases at J, with 8 bases between the two ends. The CDR3 loop reads CASSEAGLTTNEKLFF. CDR3 nucleotides: TGTGCCAGCAGTGAAGCGGGGCTTACAACTAATGAAAAACTGTTTTTT.

This clone has only a few counts. This may be a read error: a much more frequent sequence differs by one nucleotide. Other DNA sequences in this sample translate to the same CDR3. The chain has TRBV28 and TRBJ2-7; 7 nucleotides line up with TRBD1. The CDR3 loop spans 12 amino acids. The V gene end was trimmed by 5 bases and the J gene end by 3 bases; junction bases not matched to a gene: 1. Germline loops: CDR1 MDHEN, CDR2 SYDVKM. The chain's CDR3 is CASSGTDYEQYF. The DNA of the CDR3 is TGTGCCAGCAGTGGGACAGACTACGAGCAGTACTTC.

The chain combines TRBV5-8 with TRBJ2-2, with D possibly being TRBD1 or TRBD2 (5 bases each). The CDR3 covers 14 residues. Germline assignment: CDR1 SGHTS and CDR2 YDEGEE. V shed 7 bases and J shed 0 bases, with 10 bases lying between them. CDR3 nucleotides: TGTGCCAGCCGGGGCCCCGCGAACACCGGGGAGCTGTTTTTT. It yields the protein CASRGPANTGELFF.

The chain employs TRBV27 and TRBJ2-5, with no clear D. Trimming cost V 2 bases and J 7 bases, with 8 bases left between them. CDR1 is MNHEY and CDR2 is SMNVEV in the germline V gene (reference sequence). CDR3 length equals 12 residues. The CDR3 is CASSLPSGTQYF. Written as DNA, the CDR3 is TGTGCCAGCAGTTTACCCTCTGGGACCCAGTACTTC.

V usage is TRBV5-6 and J usage is TRBJ1-5; D possibly corresponds to TRBD1 (5 bases). The length of the CDR3 is 17 residues. Germline V gene lookup returns CDR1 SGHDT and CDR2 YYEEEE. V lost 2 bases and J 4 bases, leaving 19 bases between the germline ends. The CDR3 DNA sequence: TGTGCCAGCAGCTTTCGGCCACCGAGGGGCACTAATCAGCCCCAGCATTTT. Its translation is CASSFRPPRGTNQPQHF.

V gene TRBV9 combines with J gene TRBJ2-2; no reliable D call. CDR1 and CDR2 (germline): SGDLS, YYNGEE. This CDR3 is built from 12 residues. V was shortened by 0 bases and J by 7 bases, with 4 bases between the two germline ends. CDR3 sequence reads: CASSVAVGELFF. The DNA of the CDR3 is TGTGCCAGCAGCGTAGCGGTCGGGGAGCTGTTTTTT.

The V gene is TRBV5-8, the J gene TRBJ1-5; no clear D gene. Trimming shortened V by 0 bases and J by 3 bases, and 13 bases separated the two germline ends. Germline CDR1 is SGHTS and CDR2 is YDEGEE. The CDR3 loop spans 16 amino acids. The DNA of the CDR3 is TGTGCCAGCAGCTTGGGCGGACGGATTGTCAATCAGCCCCAGCATTTT. This encodes CASSLGGRIVNQPQHF.

This clone was detected once. V usage is TRBV7-9 and J usage is TRBJ2-1; a weak D match, TRBD2 (6 bases). The ends were cut back, 3 bases at V and 7 bases at J, with 16 bases in the middle. Germline CDR1 is SEHNR and CDR2 is FQNEAQ (reference sequence). This CDR3 comprises 15 residues. CDR3 sequence: CASSFGGSSRNEQFF. The DNA of the CDR3 is TGTGCCAGCAGCTTTGGGGGGTCCTCAAGAAATGAGCAGTTCTTC.

The chain joins TRBV11-2 to TRBJ2-3, with 7 bases that match TRBD1. Germline CDR1 is SGHAT and CDR2 is FQNNGV. The CDR3 runs 16 residues. The ends lost 5 bases at V and 2 bases at J; junction bases unmatched: 10. CDR3 sequence: CASSNPTGVITDTQYF. The CDR3 nucleotides are TGTGCCAGCAGCAATCCCACAGGGGTTATCACAGATACGCAGTATTTT.

Ten or more counts support this clone. This CDR3 reads CALGGGTKTDTQYF. CDR3 sequence (DNA): TGTGCCTTAGGCGGGGGGACTAAAACAGATACGCAGTATTTT. The V gene is TRBV30, the J gene TRBJ2-3, with 8 bases that match TRBD2. J gave up 3 bases and V 7 bases, and 9 bases lay outside the gene matches. The CDR3 extends over 14 amino acids. In germline, CDR1 is GTSNPN, CDR2 SVGIG (reference sequence). The variable domain in full, with the rest retrieved from reference TRBV30 and TRBJ2-3, is SQTIHQWPATLVQPVGSPLSLECTVEGTSNPNLYWYRQAAGRGLQLLFYSVGIGQISSEVPQNLSASRPQDRQFILSSKKLLLSDSGFYLCALGGGTKTDTQYFGPGTRLTVL.

In its sample, this clone was seen a few times. Here the CDR3 reads CASSVEGNSGNTIYF. CDR3 bases: TGTGCCAGCAGCGTAGAGGGGAACTCTGGAAACACCATATATTTT. The chain employs TRBV9 and TRBJ1-3; tentative D call: TRBD1 (5 bases). The germline V and J ends were trimmed by 0 bases and 0 bases, with 7 bases remaining between them. Germline V lookup: CDR1 SGDLS, CDR2 YYNGEE. CDR3 length equals 15 residues.

This rearrangement joins TRBV5-4 to TRBJ2-7, with 9 positions matching TRBD1. This CDR3 is built from 15 residues. CDR1 SGHNT and CDR2 YYREEE come from the germline V gene (reference sequence). V dropped 2 bases and J dropped 4; count of bases not matched to a gene: 7. The CDR3 nucleotides are TGTGCCAGCAGCTTCTCTCGGGGACAGGGTTACGAGCAGTACTTC. Protein product: CASSFSRGQGYEQYF.

There are a few counts of this clone. V usage is TRBV7-8 and J usage is TRBJ1-1; D ambiguous. Germline V gene data show CDR1 as SGHVS and CDR2 as FQNEAQ. Trimming took off 5 bases at V and 2 bases at J, with 9 bases between the two ends. There are 13 residues in the CDR3. CDR3 nucleotides: TGTGCCAGCAGCCCCGGACCAAACACTGAAGCTTTCTTT. Translated: CASSPGPNTEAFF.

The chain uses TRBV7-8 and TRBJ2-7; D perhaps matches TRBD2 (6 bases). This CDR3 is built from 17 residues. V was cut by 3 bases and J by 2 bases, with 20 bases left in between. CDR1 SGHVS and CDR2 FQNEAQ come from the germline V gene. This chain's CDR3 is CASSFGVSSARTYEQYF. DNA of the CDR3: TGTGCCAGCAGCTTCGGAGTTTCTAGCGCCAGGACCTACGAGCAGTACTTC. The whole variable domain, remainder taken from reference TRBV7-8 and TRBJ2-7, is GAGVSQSPRYKVAKRGQDVALRCDPISGHVSLFWYQQALGQGPEFLTYFQNEAQLDKSGLPSDRFFAERPEGSVSTLKIQRTQQEDSAVYLCASSFGVSSARTYEQYFGPGTRLTVT.

The V gene is TRBV18, the J gene TRBJ2-5, with D unresolved. This CDR3 has 12 residues. Trimming stripped 2 bases from V and 2 bases from J, with 3 bases between. Germline V gene data show CDR1 as KGHSH and CDR2 as LQKENI. CDR3 bases: TGTGCCAGCTCACCAGAACAAGAGACCCAGTACTTC. Protein product: CASSPEQETQYF.

The gene calls are TRBV10-2 and TRBJ2-2, with a possible D match to TRBD2 (6 bases). Deletions cut 6 bases from V and 1 base from J, with 9 bases between. The length of the CDR3 is 14 residues. CDR1 and CDR2 from the germline V gene are WSHSY and SAAADI. The CDR3 is CASRGTGNTGELFF. The CDR3 DNA is TGCGCCAGCAGGGGGACTGGGAACACCGGGGAGCTGTTTTTT.

The chain couples TRBV28 to TRBJ1-5; 8 bases fit TRBD1. The CDR3 extends over 15 amino acids. With V trimmed by 6 bases and J by 0 bases, 4 bases remained unmatched. Germline V gene sequence: CDR1 MDHEN, CDR2 SYDVKM. CDR3 in DNA: TGTGCCAGCAGATCAGGGGGCTTTAGCAATCAGCCCCAGCATTTT. It encodes CASRSGGFSNQPQHF.

The rearrangement uses TRBV5-4 and TRBJ2-1; 7 nucleotides match TRBD2. The J segment lost 5 bases and the V segment lost 6 bases, leaving 5 bases of the junction unmatched. The CDR3 consists of 13 residues. Germline CDR1 is SGHNT and CDR2 is YYREEE (reference sequence). For the CDR3, the DNA is TGTGCCAGCATGGGGGGGGTAAACAATGAGCAGTTCTTC. Its protein is CASMGGVNNEQFF. Supplemented by reference TRBV5-4 and TRBJ2-1, the full variable domain reads ETGVTQSPTHLIKTRGQQVTLRCSSQSGHNTVSWYQQALGQGPQFIFQYYREEENGRGNFPPRFSGLQFPNYSSELNVNALELDDSALYLCASMGGVNNEQFFGPGTRLTVL.

This clone was observed a handful of times. CDR3 residues: CASSLGGTGALNYGYTF. Here the CDR3 DNA reads TGTGCCAGCAGCTTGGGTGGGACAGGGGCCCTGAACTATGGCTACACCTTC. The chain uses TRBV5-4 and TRBJ1-2, with 10 nucleotides matching TRBD1. Germline lookup yields CDR1 SGHNT and CDR2 YYREEE (reference sequence). J gave up 2 bases and V 0 bases, and 7 bases lay outside the gene matches. This CDR3 is built from 17 residues.

V is TRBV5-1 and J is TRBJ2-7; weak D call: TRBD1 (6 bases). V dropped 0 bases and J dropped 1 base, with 11 bases sitting between them. The CDR3 covers 15 residues. Germline V gives CDR1 SGHRS, CDR2 YFSETQ. CDR3 sequence: CASSLVVGGSYEQYF. The CDR3 region has the DNA TGCGCCAGCAGCTTGGTGGTAGGGGGTTCCTACGAGCAGTACTTC.

V gene TRBV7-9 combines with J gene TRBJ2-1, with 14 bases matching TRBD2. Germline V gene data show CDR1 as SEHNR and CDR2 as FQNEAQ (reference sequence). This CDR3 has 17 amino acids. The V segment lost 1 base and the J segment 5 bases; nucleotides outside the gene matches: 4. CDR3 bases: TGTGCCAGCAGCTTAGGTTTGGGACTAGCGGGAGACAATGAGCAGTTCTTC. Translated, it gives CASSLGLGLAGDNEQFF.

Only a few counts were recorded for this clone. V and J are TRBV7-6 and TRBJ2-7, with 8 bases that match TRBD1. J lost 2 bases, V lost 5 bases, and 8 bases had no gene match. The CDR3 loop spans 15 amino acids. Germline V gene sequence: CDR1 SGHVS, CDR2 FNYEAQ. The DNA for the CDR3 is TGTGCCAGCAGCCGTAGCGCGACAGGGGCCTACGAGCAGTACTTC. It yields the protein CASSRSATGAYEQYF.

The chain combines TRBV7-9 with TRBJ2-7; D might be TRBD1 (5 bases). V lost 4 bases, J lost 6 bases, and 13 bases lay in between. This CDR3 region has 13 residues. Germline CDR1 and CDR2: SEHNR and FQNEAQ (reference sequence). The CDR3 DNA follows: TGTGCCAGCAGCTCCCGGACATTCTTCGAGCAGTACTTC. Translating it yields CASSSRTFFEQYF. The whole variable domain, remainder taken from reference TRBV7-9 and TRBJ2-7, is DTGVSQNPRHKITKRGQNVTFRCDPISEHNRLYWYRQTLGQGPEFLTYFQNEAQLEKSRLLSDRFSAERPKGSFSTLEIQRTEQGDSAMYLCASSSRTFFEQYFGPGTRLTVT.

The gene calls are TRBV6-1 and TRBJ1-1; no clear D gene. Deletions cut 6 bases from V and 1 base from J, with 9 bases between. This CDR3 has 13 amino acids. Germline V CDR1 and CDR2: MNHNS, SASEGT. CDR3 in amino acids: CASRAHRNTEAFF. The CDR3 DNA sequence: TGTGCCAGCAGGGCACACCGGAACACTGAAGCTTTCTTT.

V and J are TRBV28 and TRBJ2-7, with TRBD2 identical over 9 bases. Per the germline V gene, CDR1 is MDHEN and CDR2 is SYDVKM. CDR3 length: 15 residues. V dropped 5 bases and J dropped 3; count of bases not matched to a gene: 8. The CDR3 here is CASSLAGTSNYEQYF. CDR3 DNA: TGTGCCAGCAGTCTCGCCGGGACTAGCAACTACGAGCAGTACTTC.